These T cell receptor beta chains were read from a single sample in a study of T cell responses to AZD1222 COVID-19 vaccine. This table comes from immunoSEQ multiplex PCR, and its TCRdb copy is limited to in-frame clones, with some not included. The sample carries tens of thousands of clones, 75% to 90% recorded once. This material consisted of peripheral blood, taken 28 days after the second AZD1222 dose. These TCRs come from an adult who received the AZD1222 COVID-19 vaccine. Each CDR3 is given with its conserved first and last residue. The order of the fields is CDR3 protein, CDR3 DNA, V gene, clone size, J gene, D gene. The D gene is left open where the match is weak. Size is stated for part of the rows, as once, few or many counts, or as a class when the clone is expanded.

CDR3: CASSPDARSKLFF
DNA: TGTGCCAGCTCACCGGACGCCCGGTCGAAACTGTTTTTT
V: TRBV18
size: -
J: TRBJ1-4
D: -

CDR3: CASSQEVRAEAFF
DNA: TGTGCCAGCAGCCAAGAGGTCAGGGCGGAAGCTTTCTTT
V: TRBV3-1/TRBV3-2
size: -
J: TRBJ1-1
D: -

CDR3: CASSPTSDRDEQYF
DNA: TGTGCCAGCAGCCCAACCAGCGACCGGGACGAGCAGTACTTC
V: TRBV9
size: -
J: TRBJ2-7
D: -

CDR3: CASSLGQGVGTEAFF
DNA: TGCGCCAGCAGCTTGGGACAGGGGGTCGGGACTGAAGCTTTCTTT
V: TRBV5-1
size: -
J: TRBJ1-1
D: TRBD1

CDR3: CAISLQGSVGTEAFF
DNA: TGTGCCATCAGCCTTCAGGGATCGGTGGGCACTGAAGCTTTCTTT
V: TRBV10-3
size: -
J: TRBJ1-1
D: -

CDR3: CASSFKGFREPQHF
DNA: TGTGCCAGCAGTTTTAAAGGATTTAGGGAGCCCCAGCATTTT
V: TRBV28
size: -
J: TRBJ1-5
D: -

CDR3: CASSSWTSGEETQYF
DNA: TGTGCCAGCAGCTCTTGGACTAGCGGGGAAGAGACCCAGTACTTC
V: TRBV5-4
size: -
J: TRBJ2-5
D: TRBD2

CDR3: CASKGQGGYITEAFF
DNA: TGTGCCAGTAAGGGGCAGGGAGGTTATATTACTGAAGCTTTCTTT
V: TRBV19
size: -
J: TRBJ1-1
D: -

CDR3: CSVEVPWTLGSGNTIYF
DNA: TGCAGCGTTGAGGTCCCCTGGACGTTAGGCTCTGGAAACACCATATATTTT
V: TRBV29-1
size: -
J: TRBJ1-3
D: -

CDR3: CASSSPRRSNYGYTF
DNA: TGTGCCAGCAGCTCCCCCCGAAGGTCTAACTATGGCTACACCTTC
V: TRBV11-2
size: -
J: TRBJ1-2
D: -

CDR3: CASSSEGYTF
DNA: TGTGCCAGCAGTTCGGAGGGCTACACCTTC
V: TRBV28
size: -
J: TRBJ1-2
D: -

CDR3: CASSLGTIGNQPQHF
DNA: TGCGCCAGCAGCTTGGGGACGATCGGCAATCAGCCCCAGCATTTT
V: TRBV5-1
size: -
J: TRBJ1-5
D: -

CDR3: CASSLGTEDVYGYTF
DNA: TGTGCCAGCAGCCTCGGGACAGAGGATGTCTATGGCTACACCTTC
V: TRBV7-9
size: once
J: TRBJ1-2
D: TRBD1

CDR3: CASSEIRSPYEQYF
DNA: TGTGCCAGCAGTGAGATCCGTTCACCCTACGAGCAGTACTTC
V: TRBV6-1
size: -
J: TRBJ2-7
D: -

CDR3: CATLGTGVAKNIQYF
DNA: TGTGCCACCCTGGGGACAGGGGTAGCCAAAAACATTCAGTACTTC
V: TRBV2
size: -
J: TRBJ2-4
D: TRBD1

CDR3: CASSLARGHEQYF
DNA: TGTGCCAGCAGCTTAGCCAGGGGCCACGAGCAGTACTTC
V: TRBV7-2
size: -
J: TRBJ2-7
D: -

CDR3: CASSSYISYEQYF
DNA: TGTGCCAGCAGCTCATACATCTCCTACGAGCAGTACTTC
V: TRBV14
size: -
J: TRBJ2-7
D: -

CDR3: CAVGTSGTYEQYF
DNA: TGTGCCGTCGGGACTAGCGGGACCTACGAGCAGTACTTC
V: TRBV7-9
size: -
J: TRBJ2-7
D: TRBD2

CDR3: CASRTSGGLGGELFF
DNA: TGTGCCAGCAGGACTAGCGGGGGGTTGGGCGGGGAGCTGTTTTTT
V: TRBV28
size: -
J: TRBJ2-2
D: TRBD2

CDR3: CASSNPQETQYF
DNA: TGTGCCAGCAGTAACCCCCAAGAGACCCAGTACTTC
V: TRBV6-5
size: -
J: TRBJ2-5
D: -

CDR3: CASSPAYVNTEAFF
DNA: TGTGCCAGCTCACCGGCCTACGTGAACACTGAAGCTTTCTTT
V: TRBV18
size: -
J: TRBJ1-1
D: -

CDR3: CSVSGTAYGYTF
DNA: TGCAGCGTGTCCGGGACAGCCTATGGCTACACCTTC
V: TRBV29-1
size: -
J: TRBJ1-2
D: TRBD1

CDR3: CASSPPDRISQYEQYF
DNA: TGTGCCAGCAGTCCACCGGACAGGATTAGTCAGTACGAGCAGTACTTC
V: TRBV28
size: -
J: TRBJ2-7
D: TRBD1

CDR3: CASRGGQRAFF
DNA: TGTGCCAGCAGAGGGGGACAGAGGGCTTTCTTT
V: TRBV6-5
size: -
J: TRBJ1-1
D: TRBD1

CDR3: CASSGRDRGVTGELFF
DNA: TGTGCCAGCAGCGGAAGGGACAGGGGTGTCACCGGGGAGCTGTTTTTT
V: TRBV7-8
size: -
J: TRBJ2-2
D: TRBD1